The 15 T cell receptor beta chains presented below share a single source sample, sequenced in a study of human T cells and chemical hapten exposure. TCRdb reprocessed the 5' RACE reads with MiXCR, giving one entry per CDR3 protein. The sample has 65,000 to 95,000 distinct CDR3 sequences; less than 9.5% are singletons. Whole blood, unfractionated, served as the material for total RNA extraction. These TCRs come from a male donor in good health.

To note about this clonotype: Without the conserved terminal phenylalanine or tryptophan, this CDR3 likely stems from a read error. J is TRBJ2-7 and V is TRBV5-8; D not resolved. V lost 0 bases and J lost 3, with 4 bases in between. Germline V lookup: CDR1 SGHTS, CDR2 YDEGEE. The CDR3 length is 12 residues. As DNA, the CDR3 is TGTGCCAGCAGCTTGGATCGCTACGAGCAGTACTTA. Its protein is CASSLDRYEQYL.

The sample holds many counts of this clonotype. The V gene is TRBV6-2 or TRBV6-3, the J gene TRBJ1-4; D is ambiguous. Trimming cost V 5 bases and J 8 bases, with 12 bases left between them. The CDR3 totals 13 residues. Germline values: CDR1 MNHEY, CDR2 SVGEGT. CDR3 residues: CASSTWANEKLFF. As DNA, the CDR3 is TGTGCCAGCAGTACCTGGGCGAACGAAAAACTGTTTTTT.

This chain uses TRBV20-1 with TRBJ1-1; 8 nucleotides line up with TRBD1. The length of the CDR3 is 13 residues. The junction had 8 bases not matched to a gene; V was cut back by 7 bases and J by 4 bases. Germline lookup yields CDR1 DFQATT and CDR2 SNEGSKA (reference sequence). The CDR3 region is CSVRGQGGTEAFF. CDR3 bases: TGCAGTGTCAGGGGGCAGGGCGGCACTGAAGCTTTCTTT.

This clonotype was counted between two and nine times. The chain combines TRBV12-3 or TRBV12-4 with TRBJ2-1; TRBD2 aligns across 8 bases. V lost 2 bases, J lost 7 bases, and 7 bases stayed unmatched. The CDR3 runs 15 residues. CDR3 residues: CASSLRSGSLNEQFF. The CDR3 region has the DNA TGTGCCAGCAGTTTAAGGAGCGGGAGTTTAAATGAGCAGTTCTTC.

Worth noting for this clonotype: A much larger clonotype is one base distant, so this may be a read error. The CDR3 here is CASSLRTRTVLCQETQYF. The CDR3 DNA reads TGTGCCAGCAGCCTACGGACCCGGACTGTCCTCTGCCAAGAGACCCAGTACTTC. The rearrangement links TRBV7-2 to TRBJ2-5; D is perhaps TRBD2 (5 bases). The CDR3 has 18 amino acids. Trimming removed 5 bases at V and 1 base at J, with 23 bases between. Germline V lookup: CDR1 SGHTA, CDR2 FQGNSA.

The table lists this clonotype with many counts. V and J are TRBV7-6 and TRBJ2-6, with 7 bases fitting TRBD2. Germline assignment: CDR1 SGHVS and CDR2 FNYEAQ. The CDR3 covers 17 residues. V gave up 5 bases and J gave up 0 bases; unmatched junction bases: 7. This CDR3 is CASSATGEGSGANVLTF. In DNA, the CDR3 is TGTGCCAGCAGCGCTACTGGGGAGGGCTCTGGGGCCAACGTCCTGACTTTC.

This clonotype has ten or more counts. The chain recombines TRBV6-2 or TRBV6-3 with TRBJ2-6; D perhaps matches TRBD2 (5 bases). Trimming removed 2 bases at V and 0 bases at J, with 11 bases between. CDR1 is MNHEY and CDR2 is SVGEGT in the germline V gene. The CDR3 loop spans 17 amino acids. The CDR3 sequence: CASSYATSNSGANVLTF. CDR3 DNA sequence: TGTGCCAGCAGTTACGCAACTAGTAACTCTGGGGCCAACGTCCTGACTTTC.

The chain joins TRBV7-2 to TRBJ1-5; D is ambiguous. The CDR3 consists of 15 residues. From germline, CDR1 is SGHTA and CDR2 FQGNSA. Between the trimmed V and J ends, which lost 1 base and 5 bases, there was a span of 12 bases. CDR3 protein: CASSLERRSDQPQHF. For the CDR3, the DNA is TGTGCCAGCAGCTTAGAGAGACGGAGTGATCAGCCCCAGCATTTT.

This clonotype was seen a handful of times. V is TRBV7-2 and J is TRBJ2-7; 9 nucleotides agree with TRBD1. Looked up from germline, CDR1 is SGHTA and CDR2 is FQGNSA. V was clipped by 1 base and J by 3 bases; unmatched bases: 7. This CDR3 has 16 residues. In nucleotides, the CDR3 is TGTGCCAGCAGCTTAGGTAGTACAGGGGGCATCTACGAGCAGTACTTC. This gives the protein CASSLGSTGGIYEQYF.

The chain has TRBV7-2 and TRBJ1-5; TRBD1 aligns across 7 bases. CDR1 SGHTA and CDR2 FQGNSA come from the germline V gene. V gave up 5 bases and J gave up 4 bases; unmatched junction bases: 11. The CDR3 is made up of 16 amino acids. CDR3 coding DNA: TGTGCCAGCAGCACGGCCGGGACAGTGATTAATCAGCCCCAGCATTTT. This encodes CASSTAGTVINQPQHF.

In this sample, this clonotype turned up a few times. This chain uses TRBV4-3 with TRBJ2-2; D remains unclear. In germline, CDR1 is LGHNA, CDR2 YSLEER. The V end lost 0 bases, the J end lost 0 bases, and 8 bases lay between the germline ends. The CDR3 sequence is 16 residues long. The CDR3 DNA reads TGCGCCAGCAGCCAAGAAGGGAACTCGAACACCGGGGAGCTGTTTTTT. Translation gives CASSQEGNSNTGELFF.

This clonotype was counted many times. The chain links TRBV20-1 to TRBJ2-7, with a weak D call TRBD1 (6 bases). Deletions cut 0 bases from V and 2 bases from J, with 14 bases between. Germline values: CDR1 DFQATT, CDR2 SNEGSKA (reference sequence). The CDR3 consists of 15 residues. The CDR3 loop reads CSARDRTGTTYEQYF. The CDR3 DNA follows: TGCAGTGCTAGAGATCGAACCGGGACAACCTACGAGCAGTACTTC.

A few counts support this clonotype. This chain connects TRBV4-3 to TRBJ1-3; D remains unclear. The CDR3 runs 16 residues. Trimming removed 0 bases from V and 0 bases from J, with 9 bases in between. Germline-derived CDR1 and CDR2 are LGHNA and YSLEER. The CDR3 bases are TGCGCCAGCAGCCAAGATAATGGCCTCTCTGGAAACACCATATATTTT. Protein: CASSQDNGLSGNTIYF.

This CDR3 is CSASTSYGYTF. CDR3 in DNA: TGCAGTGCTAGTACCTCCTATGGCTACACCTTC. V is TRBV20-1 and J is TRBJ1-2; unclear D gene. The CDR3 runs to 11 residues. Trimming removed 3 bases from V and 4 bases from J, with 6 bases in between. Germline V gene lookup returns CDR1 DFQATT and CDR2 SNEGSKA (reference sequence).

This chain uses TRBV12-5 with TRBJ2-1; D uncertain. The CDR3 has 11 residues. CDR1 and CDR2 (germline): LGHNT, FRNRAP. Trimming shortened V by 3 bases and J by 6 bases, and 3 bases separated the two germline ends. The CDR3 reads CASGFGNEQFF. CDR3 bases: TGTGCTAGTGGTTTCGGCAATGAGCAGTTCTTC.